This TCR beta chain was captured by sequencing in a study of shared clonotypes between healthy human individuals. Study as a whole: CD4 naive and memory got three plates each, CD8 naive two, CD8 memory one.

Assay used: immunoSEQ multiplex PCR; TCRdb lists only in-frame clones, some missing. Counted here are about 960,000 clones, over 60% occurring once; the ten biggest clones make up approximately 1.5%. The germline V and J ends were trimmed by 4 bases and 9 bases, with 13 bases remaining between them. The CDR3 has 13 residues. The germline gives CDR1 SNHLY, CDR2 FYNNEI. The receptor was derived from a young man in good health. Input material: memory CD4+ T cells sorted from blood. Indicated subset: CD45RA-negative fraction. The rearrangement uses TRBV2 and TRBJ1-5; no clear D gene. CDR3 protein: CASSVQAVGPQHF. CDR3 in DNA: TGTGCCAGCAGTGTTCAGGCAGTGGGGCCCCAGCATTTT.